A single sample gave rise to the 23 T cell receptor beta chains below, sequenced in a study of blood T cell repertoires in COVID-19. Clones were sequenced by immunoSEQ multiplex PCR, and TCRdb holds only the in-frame ones, with some missing. In the table there are around 120,000 clones, approximately 85% of which are singletons. The specimen sequenced was peripheral blood. The receptors were sampled from an older man with acute or convalescent COVID-19.

This chain links TRBV9 with TRBJ1-1; the D is unclear. CDR3 size: 14 residues. Germline V gene data show CDR1 as SGDLS and CDR2 as YYNGEE. The germline V and J ends were trimmed by 3 bases and 0 bases, with 9 bases remaining between them. This CDR3 is CASSEWQMNTEAFF. As DNA, the CDR3 is TGTGCCAGCAGCGAATGGCAGATGAACACTGAAGCTTTCTTT.

The chain uses TRBV6-6 and TRBJ1-2; D possibly corresponds to TRBD1 (5 bases). This CDR3 region has 12 residues. V was pared by 9 bases and J by 3 bases, with 11 bases between. Germline V gene sequence: CDR1 MNHNY, CDR2 SVGAGI (reference sequence). This CDR3 is CASGAGDYGYTF. In DNA form, the CDR3 reads TGTGCCAGTGGGGCGGGGGACTATGGCTACACCTTC.

The gene calls are TRBV2 and TRBJ1-6; D is possibly TRBD1 (5 bases). Trimming removed 2 bases at V and 10 bases at J, with 15 bases between. Germline values: CDR1 SNHLY, CDR2 FYNNEI. There are 15 residues in the CDR3. The CDR3 spells CASSEWGGVNSPLHF. As DNA, the CDR3 is TGTGCCAGCAGTGAATGGGGGGGGGTAAACTCACCCCTCCACTTT.

The chain links TRBV15 to TRBJ1-5; D is unclear. The germline CDR1 and CDR2 sequences are LNHNV and YYDKDF (reference sequence). The CDR3 contains 15 residues. Trimming removed 4 bases from V and 0 bases from J, with 10 bases in between. DNA of the CDR3: TGTGCCACCAGCATCGGCGGAAATAGCAATCAGCCCCAGCATTTT. Translating it yields CATSIGGNSNQPQHF. The variable domain in full, with the rest retrieved from reference TRBV15 and TRBJ1-5, is DAMVIQNPRYQVTQFGKPVTLSCSQTLNHNVMYWYQQKSSQAPKLLFHYYDKDFNNEADTPDNFQSRRPNTSFCFLDIRSPGLGDTAMYLCATSIGGNSNQPQHFGDGTRLSIL.

This chain connects TRBV12-5 to TRBJ1-1; the D is unclear. V was trimmed by 7 bases and J by 1 base, leaving 13 bases between them. The CDR3 has 14 residues. Per the germline V gene, CDR1 is LGHNT and CDR2 is FRNRAP. The CDR3 spells CASAPARQNTEAFF. In nucleotides, the CDR3 is TGTGCTAGTGCCCCGGCCAGACAGAACACTGAAGCTTTCTTT.

For this clone: The identical CDR3 is also encoded by other nucleotide sequences in the sample. CDR3 protein: CASSLSGGSYEQYF. The CDR3 bases are TGCGCCAGCAGCTTGTCAGGGGGGTCTTACGAGCAGTACTTC. The chain carries TRBV5-1 and TRBJ2-7; D is possibly TRBD1 (7 bases). From germline, CDR1 is SGHRS and CDR2 YFSETQ. This CDR3 has 14 amino acids. V gave up 1 base and J gave up 4 bases, with 12 bases separating them.

The chain combines TRBV11-1 with TRBJ1-1, with D unresolved. Trimming removed 9 bases at V and 0 bases at J, with 11 bases between. The CDR3 totals 13 residues. Germline V gene lookup returns CDR1 SGHAT and CDR2 FQDESV (reference sequence). The chain's CDR3 is CASKVGLNTEAFF. CDR3 DNA sequence: TGTGCCAGTAAGGTGGGCCTGAACACTGAAGCTTTCTTT.

The V and J genes are TRBV6-5 and TRBJ2-5; TRBD2 matches at 8 bases. Trimming took 6 bases from V and 4 from J; bases not matched to a gene: 4. The germline gives CDR1 MNHEY, CDR2 SVGAGI. The CDR3 is 13 residues long. CDR3 DNA sequence: TGTGCCAGCAGCGGACTAGCAGGAGAGACCCAGTACTTC. It is translated as CASSGLAGETQYF.

The chain links TRBV10-1 to TRBJ1-4; maybe TRBD1 (5 bases). Germline V CDR1 and CDR2: WNHNN, SYGVQD (reference sequence). The CDR3 is 15 residues long. Trimming removed 5 bases from V and 3 bases from J, with 13 bases in between. CDR3 DNA sequence: TGCGCCAGCAGTCCCACCGGGGGGGCTAATGAAAAACTGTTTTTT. Protein sequence: CASSPTGGANEKLFF.

The chain uses TRBV11-1 and TRBJ1-5; 7 bases align to TRBD1. In germline, CDR1 is SGHAT, CDR2 FQDESV (reference sequence). The CDR3 totals 14 residues. Trimming took 8 bases from V and 3 from J; bases not matched to a gene: 7. The CDR3 sequence: CASGYRGNNQPQHF. CDR3 DNA: TGTGCCAGCGGATACAGGGGTAACAATCAGCCCCAGCATTTT. The complete variable domain, with remaining parts taken from reference TRBV11-1 and TRBJ1-5, reads EAEVAQSPRYKITEKSQAVAFWCDPISGHATLYWYRQILGQGPELLVQFQDESVVDDSQLPKDRFSAERLKGVDSTLKIQPAELGDSAMYLCASGYRGNNQPQHFGDGTRLSIL.

This sequence joins TRBV10-1 and TRBJ2-1; D gene uncertain. Trimming shortened V by 5 bases and J by 4 bases, and 12 bases separated the two germline ends. This CDR3 comprises 14 residues. From germline, CDR1 is WNHNN and CDR2 SYGVQD (reference sequence). For the CDR3, the DNA is TGCGCCAGCAGTTTCGAAAGCAAATACAATGAGCAGTTCTTC. This gives the protein CASSFESKYNEQFF.

V gene TRBV10-3 combines with J gene TRBJ2-1; 10 bases align to TRBD2. Germline V gives CDR1 ENHRY, CDR2 SYGVKD. This CDR3 is built from 16 residues. With V trimmed by 8 bases and J by 0 bases, 7 bases remained unmatched. The CDR3 spells CAIQEGLASSYNEQFF. CDR3 nucleotide sequence: TGTGCCATCCAAGAGGGACTAGCGAGCTCCTACAATGAGCAGTTCTTC.

In this sample, this clone turned up once. This CDR3 reads CASSVRGTSTDTQYF. In nucleotides, the CDR3 is TGCGCCAGCAGCGTGCGGGGGACTAGCACAGATACGCAGTATTTT. The gene calls are TRBV5-1 and TRBJ2-3; 7 nucleotides match TRBD2. This CDR3 spans 15 amino acids. The trim removed 4 bases at V and 0 bases at J, leaving 5 bases unmatched. Germline CDR1 is SGHRS and CDR2 is YFSETQ.

Concerning this clone: One end of the junction is discordant with germline, which a read error may explain. The chain uses TRBV6-1 and TRBJ1-6; D not resolved. The CDR3 loop spans 15 amino acids. Germline CDR1 is MNHNS and CDR2 is SASEGT. This CDR3 is CASTERSSGNSPLHF. CDR3 sequence (DNA): TGTGCCAGCACTGAACGGAGCTCGGGGAATTCACCCCTCCACTTT.

The CDR3 DNA follows: TGTGCCAGCAGCTCCGGGACTAGCGGCTACGAGCAGTACTTC. This translates into CASSSGTSGYEQYF. The rearrangement uses TRBV13 and TRBJ2-7; TRBD2 matches 11 bases. After removal of 4 bases from V and 3 bases from J, the junction contained 2 bases not matched to a gene. Germline V gene data show CDR1 as PRHDT and CDR2 as FYEKMQ (reference sequence). The CDR3 consists of 14 residues. Full variable domain (remainder filled in from reference TRBV13 and TRBJ2-7): AAGVIQSPRHLIKEKRETATLKCYPIPRHDTVYWYQQGPGQDPQFLISFYEKMQSDKGSIPDRFSAQQFSDYHSELNMSSLELGDSALYFCASSSGTSGYEQYFGPGTRLTVT.

This clone occurred a few times. In DNA, the CDR3 is TGTGCCATCAGTGATAAGGGGTACTCTGGAAACACCATATATTTT. Translated, it gives CAISDKGYSGNTIYF. This sequence joins TRBV10-3 and TRBJ1-3, with D perhaps TRBD1 (5 bases). Germline values: CDR1 ENHRY, CDR2 SYGVKD. The CDR3 length is 15 residues. V was clipped by 3 bases and J by 0 bases, with 9 bases between them.

The chain combines TRBV6-5 with TRBJ1-5; D is undetermined. V was shortened by 7 bases and J by 0 bases, with 13 bases between the two germline ends. Germline lookup yields CDR1 MNHEY and CDR2 SVGAGI. The CDR3 has 15 amino acids. The CDR3 sequence is CASTGSQNSNQPQHF. CDR3 nucleotide sequence: TGTGCCAGCACCGGGTCTCAAAATAGCAATCAGCCCCAGCATTTT.

V usage is TRBV14 and J usage is TRBJ1-4; 9 bases line up with TRBD1. Germline V gives CDR1 SGHDN, CDR2 FVKESK. The CDR3 covers 15 residues. J gave up 8 bases and V 6 bases, and 10 bases lay outside the gene matches. The CDR3 DNA follows: TGTGCCAGCAGTGACAACAGGGGGCTTGGAGAAAAACTGTTTTTT. This gives the protein CASSDNRGLGEKLFF.

The chain has TRBV5-1 and TRBJ1-4; 9 nucleotides line up with TRBD1. Germline assignment: CDR1 SGHRS and CDR2 YFSETQ. With 4 bases clipped from V and 4 bases from J, the junction kept 2 bases outside the gene matches. The CDR3 has 14 residues. This CDR3 reads CASSMTGGNEKLFF. The CDR3 DNA sequence: TGCGCCAGCAGCATGACAGGGGGTAATGAAAAACTGTTTTTT.

The chain is built from TRBV10-1 and TRBJ1-1; TRBD1 is a possible D gene (5 bases). CDR1 and CDR2 (germline): WNHNN, SYGVQD (reference sequence). Trimming stripped 6 bases from V and 5 bases from J, with 19 bases between. CDR3 length: 15 amino acids. This CDR3 reads CASSRGGSGWTEAFF. The CDR3 DNA is TGCGCCAGCAGCCGCGGGGGAAGTGGCTGGACTGAAGCTTTCTTT.

This chain joins TRBV24-1 and TRBJ2-3; 8 positions agree with TRBD2. The V gene end was trimmed by 4 bases and the J gene end by 5 bases; junction bases not matched to a gene: 7. The CDR3 runs 15 residues. Germline V gene sequence: CDR1 KGHDR, CDR2 SFDVKD. CDR3 nucleotides: TGTGCCACCAGTGACGGTAGCGGGGCGGGAGATACGCAGTATTTT. It translates to CATSDGSGAGDTQYF.

The rearrangement joins TRBV5-1 to TRBJ2-1, with TRBD2 identical over 11 bases. The CDR3 runs 14 residues. V lost 4 bases to trimming and J lost 8 bases; unmatched junction nucleotides: 5. Germline CDR1 SGHRS, CDR2 YFSETQ. The CDR3 DNA follows: TGCGCCAGCAGCAGTAGCGGGGGGGCCTATGAGCAGTTCTTC. It codes for CASSSSGGAYEQFF.

This clone has only a few counts. The J gene is TRBJ2-6, the V gene TRBV10-3, with TRBD2 matching over 9 bases. Germline V gives CDR1 ENHRY, CDR2 SYGVKD. V was pared by 6 bases and J by 1 base, with 4 bases of the junction left unmatched. The length of the CDR3 is 16 residues. The CDR3 region has the DNA TGTGCCATCAGCGGGACTAGCAATTCTGGGGCCAACGTCCTGACTTTC. It translates to CAISGTSNSGANVLTF.